This entry features one TCR beta chain sequence. This sample was included in a study of control samples from healthy donors and cancer patients. This CDR3 contains 16 residues. CDR1 and CDR2 from the germline V gene are SNHLY and FYNNEI. Trimming at V came to 6 bases and at J to 1 base, leaving 4 bases not matched to a gene. The table came from immunoSEQ multiplex PCR; TCRdb's copy has only in-frame clones and leaves some out. The data hold some 99,000 clones, with over 75% observed a single time. The chain is built from TRBV2 and TRBJ2-3; 13 positions agree with TRBD2. This TCR was sampled from a human donor in good health. The donor label of this sample is uncertain. Sample: blood. CDR3 region: CASSPGLAGGTDTQYF. The CDR3 coding sequence is TGTGCCAGCAGCCCCGGACTAGCGGGGGGCACAGATACGCAGTATTTT.